One and the same sample provided the 3 T cell receptor beta chains below, sequenced in a study of OX40 agonist ivuxolimab in advanced cancers. The repertoire was sequenced with immunoSEQ multiplex PCR; TCRdb's copy has only in-frame clones and lacks some. The sample lists over 65,000 clones, under 90% occurring once. The sequenced sample was CD4+ or CD8+ T cells sorted from blood, obtained in a trial of the OX40 agonist ivuxolimab. These receptors came from an adult with an advanced solid tumor such as melanoma, head and neck, liver or kidney cancer.

This rearrangement joins TRBV10-3 to TRBJ2-2; 10 bases map to TRBD1. V lost 8 bases to trimming and J lost 6 bases; unmatched junction nucleotides: 6. Germline-derived CDR1 and CDR2 are ENHRY and SYGVKD. CDR3 length: 14 amino acids. In nucleotides, the CDR3 is TGTGCCATCTCCGGGACAGGGGTATCCGGGGAGCTGTTTTTT. Amino acids: CAISGTGVSGELFF.

This clone appeared a single time. The CDR3 reads CASSLAGNTGELFF. CDR3 coding DNA: TGTGCCAGCAGCTTAGCCGGGAACACCGGGGAGCTGTTTTTT. The genes are TRBV7-2 and TRBJ2-2; D is undetermined. This CDR3 has 14 residues. V was clipped by 0 bases and J by 1 base, with 3 bases between them. The V gene's germline CDR1 is SGHTA and CDR2 FQGNSA.

A word on this clone: The same CDR3 can be traced to other DNA sequences in this sample. The CDR3 DNA reads as TGTGCCTGGAGCGCAAGCTATGGCTACACCTTC. Translation gives CAWSASYGYTF. The chain combines TRBV30 with TRBJ1-2; no firm D call. The V and J ends lost 3 bases and 4 bases respectively, with 6 bases between them. The germline V gene encodes CDR1 GTSNPN and CDR2 SVGIG (reference sequence). The CDR3 is 11 amino acids.